A single sample gave rise to the 3 T cell receptor beta chains below, sequenced in a study of T-cell reconstitution after alpha-beta-depleted transplantation in children. Construction of the TCRbeta library involved unique molecular identifiers. Each CDR3 protein is one row after TCRdb ran MiXCR on the PCR reads. The sample holds fewer than 350,000 distinct CDR3 sequences; around 9.1% are singletons and the top ten take less than 8%. The starting material was PBMCs, obtained before TCRalphabeta/CD19-depleted stem cell transplant. The receptors here all came from a boy younger than two with acute myeloid leukemia, due to receive a stem cell transplant.

This clonotype occurred many times. The chain joins TRBV5-6 to TRBJ2-2; TRBD2 aligns across 14 bases. There are 16 residues in the CDR3. Per germline, CDR1 SGHDT and CDR2 YYEEEE. The J segment lost 4 bases and the V segment lost 4 bases, leaving 3 bases of the junction unmatched. The CDR3 sequence: CASSRLAGGATGELFF. In nucleotides, the CDR3 is TGTGCCAGCAGCCGACTAGCGGGAGGGGCCACCGGGGAGCTGTTTTTT.

The sample holds many counts of this clonotype. The chain couples TRBV7-6 to TRBJ2-7, with 9 bases matching TRBD2. The CDR3 is made up of 15 amino acids. J gave up 4 bases and V 5 bases, and 9 bases lay outside the gene matches. Germline CDR1 reads SGHVS; CDR2 reads FNYEAQ. The CDR3 loop reads CASSSGAGGSYEQYF. The CDR3 DNA is TGTGCCAGCAGCAGTGGAGCGGGGGGTTCATACGAGCAGTACTTC.

This clonotype was detected many times. The genes are TRBV21-1 and TRBJ2-1; the DNA was not used to check the table's D call, TRBD1. TRBV21-1 is deemed a pseudogene. The CDR3 is 15 amino acids. The CDR3 nucleotides are TGTGCCAGCAGCAAGACAGGGGGCCCCTACAATGAGCAGTTCTTC. This gives the protein CASSKTGGPYNEQFF.